The 3 T cell receptor beta chains in this list originate from one sample, sequenced in a study of T cell repertoires in cytomegalovirus infection. Each CDR3 protein gets one entry after TCRdb re-called the reads with MiXCR. Of approximately 250,000 distinct CDR3 sequences in the sample, approximately 8.3% were seen once. Sequencing used PBMCs. The receptors stem from a human donor in good health (CMV status not recorded). Some clones in this sample may be carry-over from other donors' samples.

This clonotype was observed a few times. V and J are TRBV14 and TRBJ1-6, with D tentatively TRBD1 (5 bases). CDR1 is SGHDN, CDR2 FVKESK, per germline. This CDR3 region has 17 residues. V dropped 4 bases and J dropped 7 bases, with 20 bases sitting between them. The chain's CDR3 is CASSPVKTALGNSPLHF. CDR3 in DNA: TGTGCCAGCAGCCCTGTGAAGACAGCGCTCGGGAATTCACCCCTCCACTTT.

This clonotype was counted ten times or more. The V and J genes are TRBV7-2 and TRBJ1-1; TRBD1 is a possible D gene (6 bases). Germline V gives CDR1 SGHTA, CDR2 FQGNSA. The CDR3 is 15 amino acids. Trimming removed 7 bases at V and 2 bases at J, with 17 bases between. DNA of the CDR3: TGTGCCAGCACCCACGGGGGGCACCTCAACACTGAAGCTTTCTTT. This gives the protein CASTHGGHLNTEAFF.

This clonotype occurred many times. The V call is TRBV7-2, the J call TRBJ1-1; D gene uncertain. CDR1 is SGHTA, CDR2 FQGNSA, per germline. The CDR3 length is 14 residues. Trimming removed 1 base at V and 1 base at J, with 7 bases between. This CDR3 is CASSLGMGNTEAFF. Here the CDR3 DNA reads TGTGCCAGCAGCTTAGGAATGGGGAACACTGAAGCTTTCTTT.